The clone carrying this T cell receptor (beta chain) was detected only once. From germline, CDR1 is MGHDK and CDR2 SYGVNS. The germline V and J ends were trimmed by 7 bases and 9 bases, with 13 bases remaining between them. This CDR3 contains 12 residues. The table came from immunoSEQ multiplex PCR; TCRdb's copy has only in-frame clones and leaves some out. The sample gives under 6,000 clones, 65% to 70% of which show up once; 69% is in the top ten. This record comes from a study of OX40 agonist ivuxolimab in advanced cancers. Blood was sampled at baseline, cycle 4 day 1, and cycle 7 day 1. This clonotype was obtained from an adult with an advanced solid tumor such as melanoma, head and neck, liver or kidney cancer. Sequencing used CD4+ or CD8+ T cells sorted from blood, obtained in a trial of the OX40 agonist ivuxolimab. The genes are TRBV25-1 and TRBJ2-1; perhaps TRBD1 as D (5 bases). CDR3 bases: TGTGCCAGCAACCTGCAGGGTCCTGAGCAGTTCTTC. It yields the protein CASNLQGPEQFF.